Listed below are T cell receptor beta chains from one sample, sequenced in a study of CD8 T cells in ankylosing spondylitis. Each CDR3 protein gets one entry after TCRdb re-called the 5' RACE reads with MiXCR. The sample has some 250,000 distinct CDR3 sequences; roughly 10% are singletons. Sequencing input: blood, either unsorted or a sorted T cell fraction (not recorded which). The origin of the receptors is a male donor with ankylosing spondylitis or in good health (not recorded which). The conserved cysteine and the conserved F or W are not part of the CDR3 here. The order of the fields is J gene, V gene, CDR3 protein.

j_gene: TRBJ2-3
v_gene: TRBV12-3/TRBV12-4
CDR3aa: ASSSSGGAPDTQY

j_gene: TRBJ1-6
v_gene: TRBV12-3/TRBV12-4
CDR3aa: ASSGSGAAGPLH

j_gene: TRBJ1-3
v_gene: TRBV10-3
CDR3aa: AITEGISGNTIY

j_gene: TRBJ2-1
v_gene: TRBV3-1
CDR3aa: ASSQLPTRGRGPSNEQF

j_gene: TRBJ2-2
v_gene: TRBV7-2
CDR3aa: ASSWTYGGSNTGELF

j_gene: TRBJ1-2
v_gene: TRBV10-3
CDR3aa: AIHSRGKFGYGYT

j_gene: TRBJ1-2
v_gene: TRBV6-1
CDR3aa: ASRQPGTVGYT

j_gene: TRBJ1-2
v_gene: TRBV7-9
CDR3aa: ASSFPSGGYT

j_gene: TRBJ2-3
v_gene: TRBV20-1
CDR3aa: SAPARGPNTQY

j_gene: TRBJ1-2
v_gene: TRBV20-1
CDR3aa: CDRVPGLGANYGYT

j_gene: TRBJ2-3
v_gene: TRBV5-1
CDR3aa: ASSFEQAATDTQY

j_gene: TRBJ1-3
v_gene: TRBV5-6
CDR3aa: ASSREDVSGNTIY

j_gene: TRBJ2-2
v_gene: TRBV2
CDR3aa: ASRGGTETGELF

j_gene: TRBJ2-1
v_gene: TRBV7-9
CDR3aa: ASSFTGIEQF

j_gene: TRBJ1-1
v_gene: TRBV12-5
CDR3aa: ASGLSTMNTEAF

j_gene: TRBJ1-4
v_gene: TRBV12-3/TRBV12-4
CDR3aa: ASSPEDSWNEKLF

j_gene: TRBJ2-2
v_gene: TRBV2
CDR3aa: ASSVLQGPGELF

j_gene: TRBJ2-1
v_gene: TRBV5-1
CDR3aa: ASSSGGVGSYNEQF

j_gene: TRBJ2-3
v_gene: TRBV7-2
CDR3aa: ASSLDGRGSTDTQY

j_gene: TRBJ2-5
v_gene: TRBV6-5
CDR3aa: ASSYSRTGLETQY

j_gene: TRBJ1-1
v_gene: TRBV12-3/TRBV12-4
CDR3aa: ASSALQVESTEAF

j_gene: TRBJ1-1
v_gene: TRBV7-9
CDR3aa: ASSLIIVNTEAF

j_gene: TRBJ2-3
v_gene: TRBV5-1
CDR3aa: ASSLLPSGDTQY

j_gene: TRBJ1-1
v_gene: TRBV11-2
CDR3aa: ASSSYPRKGNTEAF

j_gene: TRBJ1-6
v_gene: TRBV12-3/TRBV12-4
CDR3aa: ASSPGSLSSYNSPLH

j_gene: TRBJ2-1
v_gene: TRBV5-4
CDR3aa: ASSMGFTLSYNEQF

j_gene: TRBJ2-7
v_gene: TRBV19
CDR3aa: ATRDREAEQY

j_gene: TRBJ1-5
v_gene: TRBV12-3/TRBV12-4
CDR3aa: ASTLIPNQPQH

j_gene: TRBJ2-3
v_gene: TRBV7-9
CDR3aa: ASSLAVGTDTQY

j_gene: TRBJ2-2
v_gene: TRBV10-3
CDR3aa: AIGLNEQGVNTGELF

j_gene: TRBJ1-1
v_gene: TRBV5-1
CDR3aa: ASSFSTGGTEAF

j_gene: TRBJ2-1
v_gene: TRBV7-3
CDR3aa: ASSLSSSTPNEQF

j_gene: TRBJ2-7
v_gene: TRBV5-1
CDR3aa: ASSPGPSYEQY

j_gene: TRBJ2-1
v_gene: TRBV11-2
CDR3aa: ASSTQMASTDNEQF

j_gene: TRBJ2-5
v_gene: TRBV3-1
CDR3aa: ASSQGLAETTGQTQY

j_gene: TRBJ1-3
v_gene: TRBV7-9
CDR3aa: ASSLGGATIY

j_gene: TRBJ2-7
v_gene: TRBV20-1
CDR3aa: SASQGYEQY

j_gene: TRBJ1-1
v_gene: TRBV30
CDR3aa: ACDRGNTEAF

j_gene: TRBJ2-7
v_gene: TRBV12-3/TRBV12-4
CDR3aa: ASSLGQRYEQY

j_gene: TRBJ2-3
v_gene: TRBV5-1
CDR3aa: ASSWTSGGGTDTQY

j_gene: TRBJ1-6
v_gene: TRBV20-1
CDR3aa: SARDGSEVAPLH

j_gene: TRBJ2-1
v_gene: TRBV5-1
CDR3aa: ASSPRDRGEDEQF

j_gene: TRBJ2-1
v_gene: TRBV6-5
CDR3aa: ASSYGPSSHEQF

j_gene: TRBJ1-2
v_gene: TRBV12-3/TRBV12-4
CDR3aa: ASSYRTVWGYT

j_gene: TRBJ1-5
v_gene: TRBV5-5
CDR3aa: ASSLVEGNQPQH

j_gene: TRBJ2-1
v_gene: TRBV5-6
CDR3aa: ASSLWIGLGGSYNEQF

j_gene: TRBJ2-5
v_gene: TRBV2
CDR3aa: ASKSDQETQY

j_gene: TRBJ1-3
v_gene: TRBV5-1
CDR3aa: ASSLGWDGNTIY

j_gene: TRBJ2-1
v_gene: TRBV7-8
CDR3aa: ASSLHRLGNEQF

j_gene: TRBJ2-1
v_gene: TRBV7-9
CDR3aa: ASSPPDRSAV

j_gene: TRBJ2-5
v_gene: TRBV7-6
CDR3aa: ASSWDRGETQY

j_gene: TRBJ2-2
v_gene: TRBV18
CDR3aa: ASSPRRDLNTGELF